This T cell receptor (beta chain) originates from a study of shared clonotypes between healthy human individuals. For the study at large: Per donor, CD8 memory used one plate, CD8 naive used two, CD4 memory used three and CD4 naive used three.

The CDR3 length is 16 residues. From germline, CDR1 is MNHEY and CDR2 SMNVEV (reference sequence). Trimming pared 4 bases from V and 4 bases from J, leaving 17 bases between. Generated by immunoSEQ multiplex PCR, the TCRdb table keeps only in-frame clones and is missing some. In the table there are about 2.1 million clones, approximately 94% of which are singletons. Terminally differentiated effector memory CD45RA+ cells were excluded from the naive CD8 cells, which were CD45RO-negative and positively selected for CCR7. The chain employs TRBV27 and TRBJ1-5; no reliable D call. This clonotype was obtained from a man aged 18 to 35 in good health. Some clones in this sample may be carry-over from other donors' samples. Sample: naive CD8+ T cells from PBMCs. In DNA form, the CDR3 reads TGTGCCAGCAGTTCCAGCACGCTCCCGGAGAATCAGCCCCAGCATTTT. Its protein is CASSSSTLPENQPQHF.